This T cell receptor (beta chain) was sequenced for a study of T cells after posttransplantation cyclophosphamide. Assay: immunoSEQ multiplex PCR; the TCRdb copy retains only in-frame clones and omits some. The repertoire includes about 21,000 clones, about 86% of them detected once, and less than 2.5% sits in the top ten. In regard to this clone: Antigen: not known.

Germline values: CDR1 SNHLY, CDR2 FYNNEI. Trimming left V 5 bases short and J 2 bases short, with 11 bases between. The CDR3 loop spans 14 amino acids. Control samples came 1 year after myeloablative marrow transplants with methotrexate plus calcineurin inhibitor. Study-wide results and limits: TRB clonality was highly associated with recipient CMV seropositivity and reactivation. Donor CD8+ memory clones often dominated recipient blood repertoires at later times. Tissue-infiltrating T cells from skin or gut overlapped little with blood T cells.

Here the sequenced sample was PBMCs, taken approximately 360 days after allogeneic stem cell transplant with calcineurin inhibitor and methotrexate. This chain uses TRBV2 with TRBJ2-3; D is undetermined. The sequence came from a female patient in her 30s who received an allogeneic stem cell transplant from an unrelated donor, was CMV-positive, and had acute and chronic GVHD. The graft donor may have given rise to some T cells. The CDR3 loop is CASSYSLDTDTQYF. Written as DNA, the CDR3 is TGTGCCAGCAGTTATAGTCTCGACACAGATACGCAGTATTTT.